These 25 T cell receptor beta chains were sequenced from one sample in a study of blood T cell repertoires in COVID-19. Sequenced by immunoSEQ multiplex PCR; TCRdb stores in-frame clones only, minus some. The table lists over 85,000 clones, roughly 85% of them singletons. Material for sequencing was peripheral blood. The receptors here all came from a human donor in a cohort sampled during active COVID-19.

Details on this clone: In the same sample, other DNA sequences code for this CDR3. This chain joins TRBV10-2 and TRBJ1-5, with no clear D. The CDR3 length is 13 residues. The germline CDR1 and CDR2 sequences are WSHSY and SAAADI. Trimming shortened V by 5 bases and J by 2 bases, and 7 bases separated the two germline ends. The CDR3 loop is CASSTQGNQPQHF. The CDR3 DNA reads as TGCGCCAGCAGTACCCAGGGCAATCAGCCCCAGCATTTT.

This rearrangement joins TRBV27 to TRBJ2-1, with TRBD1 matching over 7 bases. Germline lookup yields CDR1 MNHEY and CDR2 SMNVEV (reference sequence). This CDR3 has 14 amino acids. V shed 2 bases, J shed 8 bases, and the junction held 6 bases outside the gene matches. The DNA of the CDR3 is TGTGCCAGCAGTTTAACGACAGGGAGCTATGAGCAGTTCTTC. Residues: CASSLTTGSYEQFF.

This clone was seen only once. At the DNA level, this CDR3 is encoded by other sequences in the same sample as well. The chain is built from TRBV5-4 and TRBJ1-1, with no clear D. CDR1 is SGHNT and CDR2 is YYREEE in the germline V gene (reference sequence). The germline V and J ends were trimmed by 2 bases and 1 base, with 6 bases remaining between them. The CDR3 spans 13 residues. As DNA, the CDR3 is TGTGCCAGCAGCTTAGGCGGGAACACTGAAGCTTTCTTT. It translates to CASSLGGNTEAFF.

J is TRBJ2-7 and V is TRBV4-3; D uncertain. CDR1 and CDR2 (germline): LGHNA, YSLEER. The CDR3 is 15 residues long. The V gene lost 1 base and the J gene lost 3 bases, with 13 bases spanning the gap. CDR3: CASSQASGSGYEQYF. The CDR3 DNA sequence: TGCGCCAGCAGCCAAGCATCAGGATCTGGCTACGAGCAGTACTTC.

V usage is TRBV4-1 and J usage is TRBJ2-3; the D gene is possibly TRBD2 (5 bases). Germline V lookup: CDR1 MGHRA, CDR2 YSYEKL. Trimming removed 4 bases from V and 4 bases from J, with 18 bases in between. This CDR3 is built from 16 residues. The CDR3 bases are TGCGCCAGCAGCCGGACTCTAGGTCGTAGCCCAGATACGCAGTATTTT. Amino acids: CASSRTLGRSPDTQYF.

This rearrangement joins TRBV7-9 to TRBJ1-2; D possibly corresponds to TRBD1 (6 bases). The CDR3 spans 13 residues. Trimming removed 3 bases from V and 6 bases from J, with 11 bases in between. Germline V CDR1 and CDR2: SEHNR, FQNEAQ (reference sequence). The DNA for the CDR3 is TGTGCCAGCAGCTTGAACAGGGTCGATGGCTACACCTTC. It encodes CASSLNRVDGYTF.

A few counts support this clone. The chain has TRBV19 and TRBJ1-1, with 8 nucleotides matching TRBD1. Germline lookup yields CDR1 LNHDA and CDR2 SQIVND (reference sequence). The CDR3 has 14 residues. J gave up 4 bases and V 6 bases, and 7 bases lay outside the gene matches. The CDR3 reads CASRPDRATTEAFF. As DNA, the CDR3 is TGTGCCAGTAGGCCGGACAGGGCAACCACTGAAGCTTTCTTT.

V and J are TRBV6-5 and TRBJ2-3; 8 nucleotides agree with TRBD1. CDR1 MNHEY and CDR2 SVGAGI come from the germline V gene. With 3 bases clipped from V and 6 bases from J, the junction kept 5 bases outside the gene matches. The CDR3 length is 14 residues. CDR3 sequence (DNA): TGTGCCAGCAGTTATTCAGGGGGCGCGGATACGCAGTATTTT. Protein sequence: CASSYSGGADTQYF.

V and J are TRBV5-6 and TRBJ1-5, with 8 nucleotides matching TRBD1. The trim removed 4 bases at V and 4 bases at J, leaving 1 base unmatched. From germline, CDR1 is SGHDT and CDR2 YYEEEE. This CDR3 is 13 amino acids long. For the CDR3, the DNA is TGTGCCAGCAGCCGACAGGGGAATCAGCCCCAGCATTTT. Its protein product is CASSRQGNQPQHF.

CDR3 loop: CASSLDEGSTEAFF. CDR3 DNA sequence: TGTGCCAGCAGCTTAGATGAGGGAAGCACTGAAGCTTTCTTT. The rearrangement uses TRBV11-1 and TRBJ1-1, with unresolved D. This CDR3 comprises 14 residues. Trimming cost V 1 base and J 4 bases, with 10 bases left between them. Germline CDR1 is SGHAT and CDR2 is FQDESV (reference sequence).

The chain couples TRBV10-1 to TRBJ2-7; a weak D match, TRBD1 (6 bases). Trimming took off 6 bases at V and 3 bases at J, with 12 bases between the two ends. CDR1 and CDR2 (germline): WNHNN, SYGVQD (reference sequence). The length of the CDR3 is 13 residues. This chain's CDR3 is CASSPGVDYEQYF. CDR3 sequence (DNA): TGCGCCAGCAGCCCAGGGGTAGACTACGAGCAGTACTTC.

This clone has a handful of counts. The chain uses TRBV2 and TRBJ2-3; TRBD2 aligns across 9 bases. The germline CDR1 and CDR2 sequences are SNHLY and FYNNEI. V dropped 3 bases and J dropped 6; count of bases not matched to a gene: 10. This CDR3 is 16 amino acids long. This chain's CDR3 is CASSDEAGGPGDTQYF. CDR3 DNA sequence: TGTGCCAGCAGTGATGAGGCGGGGGGGCCAGGGGATACGCAGTATTTT.

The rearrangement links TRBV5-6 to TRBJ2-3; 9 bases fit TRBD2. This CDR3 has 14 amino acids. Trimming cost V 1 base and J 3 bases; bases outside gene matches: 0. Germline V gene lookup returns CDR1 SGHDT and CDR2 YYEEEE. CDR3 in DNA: TGTGCCAGCAGCTTGAGCGGGGGGACAGATACGCAGTATTTT. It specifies CASSLSGGTDTQYF.

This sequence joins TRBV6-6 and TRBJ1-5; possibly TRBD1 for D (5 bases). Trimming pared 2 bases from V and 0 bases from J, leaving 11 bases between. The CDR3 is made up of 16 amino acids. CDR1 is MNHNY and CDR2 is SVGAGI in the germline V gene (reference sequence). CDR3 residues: CASSYGKTDSNQPQHF. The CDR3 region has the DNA TGTGCCAGCAGTTACGGGAAGACAGATAGCAATCAGCCCCAGCATTTT.

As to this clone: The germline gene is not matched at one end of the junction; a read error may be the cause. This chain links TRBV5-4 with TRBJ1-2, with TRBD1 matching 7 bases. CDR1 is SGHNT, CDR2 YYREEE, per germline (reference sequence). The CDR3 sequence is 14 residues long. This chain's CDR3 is CASSVESVRGEPSF. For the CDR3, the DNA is TGTGCCAGCAGCGTGGAAAGTGTCAGGGGGGAGCCCAGCTTC.

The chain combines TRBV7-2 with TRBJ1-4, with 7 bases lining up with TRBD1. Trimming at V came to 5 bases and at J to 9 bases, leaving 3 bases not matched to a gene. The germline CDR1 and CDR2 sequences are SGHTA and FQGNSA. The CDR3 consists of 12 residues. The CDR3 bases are TGTGCCAGCAGCCGGGACAGTAAAAAACTGTTTTTT. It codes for CASSRDSKKLFF.

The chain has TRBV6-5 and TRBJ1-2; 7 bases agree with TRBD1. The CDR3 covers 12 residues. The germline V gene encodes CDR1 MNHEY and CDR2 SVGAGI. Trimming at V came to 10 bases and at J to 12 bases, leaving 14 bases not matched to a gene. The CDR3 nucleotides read TGTGCCACCGCCCCGGCAGGGGGGAAAGACACCTTC. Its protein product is CATAPAGGKDTF.

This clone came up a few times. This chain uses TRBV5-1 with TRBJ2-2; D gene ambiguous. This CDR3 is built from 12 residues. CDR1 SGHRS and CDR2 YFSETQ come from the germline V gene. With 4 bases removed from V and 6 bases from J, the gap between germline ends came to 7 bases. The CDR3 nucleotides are TGCGCCAGCAGCCCCTACGCCGGGGAGCTGTTTTTT. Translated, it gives CASSPYAGELFF.

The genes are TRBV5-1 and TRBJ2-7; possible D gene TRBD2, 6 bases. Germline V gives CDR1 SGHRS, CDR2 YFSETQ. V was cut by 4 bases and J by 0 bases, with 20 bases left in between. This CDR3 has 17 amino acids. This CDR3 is CASSPTRALVLSYEQYF. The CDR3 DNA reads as TGCGCCAGCAGCCCGACTAGGGCCCTGGTCCTCTCCTACGAGCAGTACTTC.

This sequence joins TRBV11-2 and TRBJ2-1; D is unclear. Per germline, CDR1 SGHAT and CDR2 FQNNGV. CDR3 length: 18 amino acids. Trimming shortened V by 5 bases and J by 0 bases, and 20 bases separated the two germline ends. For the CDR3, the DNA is TGTGCCAGCAGCACTTCCCTTGGGCAAATGAGCTCCTACAATGAGCAGTTCTTC. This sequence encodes CASSTSLGQMSSYNEQFF.

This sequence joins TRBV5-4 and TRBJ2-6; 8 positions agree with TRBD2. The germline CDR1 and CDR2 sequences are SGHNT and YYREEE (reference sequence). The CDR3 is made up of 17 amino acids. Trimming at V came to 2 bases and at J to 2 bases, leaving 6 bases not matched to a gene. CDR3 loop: CASSFGGLAPGANVLTF. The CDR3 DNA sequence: TGTGCCAGCAGCTTCGGTGGACTAGCCCCTGGGGCCAACGTCCTGACTTTC.

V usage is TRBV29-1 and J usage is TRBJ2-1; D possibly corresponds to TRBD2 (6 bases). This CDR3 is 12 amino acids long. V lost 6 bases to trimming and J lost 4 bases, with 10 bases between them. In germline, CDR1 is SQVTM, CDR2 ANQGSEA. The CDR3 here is CSVKGGYNEQFF. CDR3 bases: TGCAGCGTAAAGGGAGGTTACAATGAGCAGTTCTTC.

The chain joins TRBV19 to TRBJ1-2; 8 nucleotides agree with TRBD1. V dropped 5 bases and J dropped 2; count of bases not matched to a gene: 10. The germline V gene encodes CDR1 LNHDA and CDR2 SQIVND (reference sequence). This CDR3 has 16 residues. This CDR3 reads CASSPEGQGGNYGYTF. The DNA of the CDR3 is TGTGCCAGTAGTCCCGAAGGACAGGGCGGGAACTATGGCTACACCTTC.

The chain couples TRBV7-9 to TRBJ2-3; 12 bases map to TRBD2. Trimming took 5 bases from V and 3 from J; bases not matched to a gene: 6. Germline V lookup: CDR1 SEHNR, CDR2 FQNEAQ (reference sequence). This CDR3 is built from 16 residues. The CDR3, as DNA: TGTGCCAGCAGCACATGGACTAGCGGGGCGACAGATACGCAGTATTTT. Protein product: CASSTWTSGATDTQYF. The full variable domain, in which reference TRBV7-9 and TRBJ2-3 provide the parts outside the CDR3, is DTGVSQNPRHKITKRGQNVTFRCDPISEHNRLYWYRQTLGQGPEFLTYFQNEAQLEKSRLLSDRFSAERPKGSFSTLEIQRTEQGDSAMYLCASSTWTSGATDTQYFGPGTRLTVL.

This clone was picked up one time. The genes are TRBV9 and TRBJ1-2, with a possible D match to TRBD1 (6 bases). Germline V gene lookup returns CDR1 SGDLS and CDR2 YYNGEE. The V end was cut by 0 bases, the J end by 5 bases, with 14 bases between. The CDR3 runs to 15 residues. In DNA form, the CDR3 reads TGTGCCAGCAGCGTAGGTGAGACAGGACCTTATGGCTACACCTTC. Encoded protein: CASSVGETGPYGYTF.